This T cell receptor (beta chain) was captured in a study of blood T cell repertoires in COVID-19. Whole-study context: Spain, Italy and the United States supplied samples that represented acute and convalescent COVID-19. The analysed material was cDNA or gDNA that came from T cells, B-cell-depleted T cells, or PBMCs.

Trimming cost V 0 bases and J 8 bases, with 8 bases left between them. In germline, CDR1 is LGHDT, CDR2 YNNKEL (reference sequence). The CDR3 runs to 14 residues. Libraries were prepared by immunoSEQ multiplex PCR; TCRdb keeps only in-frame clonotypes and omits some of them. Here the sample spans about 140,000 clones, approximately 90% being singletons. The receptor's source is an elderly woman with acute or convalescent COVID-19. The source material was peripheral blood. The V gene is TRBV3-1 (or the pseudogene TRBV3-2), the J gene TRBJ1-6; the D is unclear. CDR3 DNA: TGTGCCAGCAGCCAAGATCGGGAGTATTCACCCCTCCACTTT. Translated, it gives CASSQDREYSPLHF.